A selection of T cell receptor beta chains follows, all from one sample in a study of cytomegalovirus exposure and HLA in healthy donors. Sequencing used immunoSEQ multiplex PCR; TCRdb keeps in-frame clones, though not all of them. With tens of thousands of clones in the sample, the ten largest clones hold roughly 8%. Material: PBMCs. These receptors were collected from a male donor in good health and CMV-seronegative. The conserved cysteine and the conserved F or W are not part of the CDR3 here. A D gene is named only where the DNA matches it firmly.

TRBV27	TRBD1	TRBJ1-1	ASSLSAGGYTEAF
TRBV5-1	TRBD1	TRBJ2-5	ASSSTGILETQY
TRBV5-1	NA	TRBJ2-7	ASSPLPTVSYEQY
TRBV27	TRBD2	TRBJ2-1	ASSLFLAGDEQF
TRBV9	NA	TRBJ2-2	ASSVEGTGELF
TRBV2	NA	TRBJ2-2	ASSVDKGLF
TRBV4-3	TRBD1	TRBJ1-4	ASSQDSRGRGNEKLF
TRBV7-9	TRBD1	TRBJ1-2	ASSRDRGGYT
TRBV4-2	NA	TRBJ1-2	ASSRNRQAGYGYT
TRBV5-1	TRBD1	TRBJ2-1	ASTPGDRGILDSYNEQF
TRBV6-5	NA	TRBJ2-7	ASSYPGHPKAYEQY
TRBV6-1	NA	TRBJ1-3	ASSTYRTRGNTIY
TRBV7-2	TRBD1	TRBJ2-7	ASSYRQGGYEQY
TRBV5-6	NA	TRBJ2-2	ASSFFNTGELF
TRBV30	TRBD1	TRBJ2-7	AWRVQGARYEQY
TRBV5-1	NA	TRBJ2-1	ASSLGEGVYNEQF
TRBV7-2	NA	TRBJ2-2	ASSFTNGVVGELF
TRBV29-1	TRBD2	TRBJ2-3	SVSLAGVSDTQY
TRBV7-9	NA	TRBJ2-6	ASSLGAGGRRANVPT
TRBV7-3	TRBD1	TRBJ2-7	ASSISQGYEQY
TRBV7-7	TRBD2	TRBJ2-1	ASSPGTSGYNEQF
TRBV27	TRBD1	TRBJ2-2	ASKRQGGLSTGELF
TRBV28	NA	TRBJ1-2	ASKRFFNYGYT
TRBV19	NA	TRBJ2-2	ASGNSGGELF
TRBV19	TRBD2	TRBJ2-1	ASSLGLGAGIGGNEQF
TRBV7-2	NA	TRBJ1-5	ASSLFVQSNQPQH
TRBV18	TRBD1	TRBJ1-1	ASSSTGAINTEAF
TRBV5-5	NA	TRBJ1-5	ASSPSTDPYSNQPQH
TRBV7-9	NA	TRBJ2-7	ASSLQGNEQY
TRBV6-5	TRBD1	TRBJ1-5	ASSRDRDSNQPQH
TRBV2	NA	TRBJ2-7	ASSNQGLDEQY
TRBV7-9	NA	TRBJ1-1	ASGQPNTEAF
TRBV14	NA	TRBJ2-1	ASSQDTDAEQF
TRBV18	TRBD2	TRBJ2-1	ASSLRTSADNEQF
TRBV7-2	NA	TRBJ1-1	ASSLDRTPNTEAF
TRBV27	NA	TRBJ2-2	ASSRGQNTGELF
TRBV7-9	NA	TRBJ1-2	ASSLEGVSRGYT
TRBV6-1	NA	TRBJ1-4	ASSERVVSAEKLF
TRBV19	TRBD2	TRBJ2-1	ASSAGDNEQF
TRBV29-1	TRBD1	TRBJ1-2	SVQGAEGYT
TRBV19	TRBD2	TRBJ2-1	ASRLTSGDRGNEQF
TRBV7-2	NA	TRBJ2-1	ASSDGVYNEQF
TRBV5-6	TRBD2	TRBJ2-1	ASSRGGWGGNEQF
TRBV5-1	TRBD1	TRBJ1-4	ASSTGQVGEKLF
TRBV7-9	TRBD2	TRBJ2-3	ASSSSGRPTDPQY
TRBV30	TRBD2	TRBJ2-5	AWKRDRDAETQY
TRBV2	NA	TRBJ2-3	ASSEYPGGVDTQY
TRBV7-2	NA	TRBJ1-5	ASSLRGASGQPQH
TRBV18	NA	TRBJ2-2	ASSDGRSTGELF
TRBV11-2	NA	TRBJ2-5	ASSFGRGDWKETQY
TRBV7-6	NA	TRBJ1-5	ASSQGHWNQPQH
TRBV5-4	TRBD2	TRBJ2-5	ASSLATSGQETQY
TRBV5-1	TRBD1	TRBJ2-1	ASSSGQGADNEQF
TRBV13	TRBD2	TRBJ2-7	ASSLGLAGYEQY
TRBV4-3	TRBD2	TRBJ2-3	ASSQVGLAGHFY
TRBV11-2	NA	TRBJ2-7	ASSPVGHYGSYEQY
TRBV30	NA	TRBJ2-7	AWSRREQY
TRBV2	TRBD1	TRBJ2-6	ASSEVGGQARSGANVLT
TRBV5-1	NA	TRBJ2-1	ASSTGSIQVNEQF
TRBV5-6	TRBD1	TRBJ1-1	ASRPYRGRVTEAF